The 23 T cell receptor beta chains below come from one sample, sequenced in a study of T cells after yellow fever vaccination. Via MiXCR, TCRdb re-called the 5' RACE reads, giving one row per CDR3 protein. The table shows hundreds of thousands of distinct CDR3 sequences, with 10% to 15% occurring only once. The sample here was PBMCs, taken on the day of the yellow fever booster vaccination. These receptors were taken from a man aged 30 to 45 who received the YFV17D yellow fever vaccine.

This clonotype was counted between two and nine times. The chain uses TRBV18 and TRBJ2-5, with 13 positions matching TRBD2. The CDR3 loop spans 15 amino acids. V lost 2 bases and J lost 5; bases outside the gene matches: 2. Germline CDR1 reads KGHSH; CDR2 reads LQKENI. The CDR3 sequence: CASSPSLAGGETQYF. CDR3 bases: TGTGCCAGCTCACCATCACTAGCGGGAGGGGAGACCCAGTACTTC.

The chain employs TRBV10-3 and TRBJ1-1, with TRBD1 as a possible D gene (5 bases). Germline CDR1 is ENHRY and CDR2 is SYGVKD. The CDR3 consists of 14 residues. The germline V and J ends were trimmed by 5 bases and 5 bases, with 15 bases remaining between them. The chain's CDR3 is CAISSGAGETEAFF. CDR3 coding DNA: TGTGCCATCAGTAGCGGGGCCGGGGAAACTGAAGCTTTCTTT.

This clonotype was counted many times. The V and J genes are TRBV20-1 and TRBJ2-1; TRBD1 matches at 9 bases. The CDR3 covers 15 residues. Germline CDR1 and CDR2: DFQATT and SNEGSKA (reference sequence). V was pared by 0 bases and J by 4 bases, with 4 bases of the junction left unmatched. The CDR3 is CSARDPGTGYNEQFF. The CDR3 DNA is TGCAGTGCTAGAGACCCCGGGACAGGGTACAATGAGCAGTTCTTC.

The J gene is TRBJ2-3, the V gene TRBV12-3 or TRBV12-4, with 9 positions matching TRBD1. V lost 1 base, J lost 6 bases, and 2 bases stayed unmatched. This CDR3 region has 14 residues. CDR3 nucleotide sequence: TGTGCCAGCAGTTTAGGGACAGGGGCTGATACGCAGTATTTT. It specifies CASSLGTGADTQYF.

The chain has TRBV20-1 and TRBJ2-7, with 10 bases that match TRBD2. Per the germline V gene, CDR1 is DFQATT and CDR2 is SNEGSKA (reference sequence). CDR3 length: 14 residues. V shed 5 bases and J 2 bases; nucleotides not matched to a gene: 6. Written as DNA, the CDR3 is TGCAGTGCTCCACTAGCGGGGATTCCCTACGAGCAGTACTTC. Its translation is CSAPLAGIPYEQYF.

A few counts support this clonotype. The chain uses TRBV15 and TRBJ2-7, with D possibly matching TRBD1 (5 bases). CDR1 LNHNV and CDR2 YYDKDF come from the germline V gene (reference sequence). The ends were cut back, 0 bases at V and 6 bases at J, with 9 bases in the middle. The CDR3 length is 13 residues. Written as DNA, the CDR3 is TGTGCCACCAGCAGAGATTTAGGGGCCGAGCAGTACTTC. Its translation: CATSRDLGAEQYF.

The V call is TRBV20-1, the J call TRBJ1-5; D is undetermined. The CDR3 is made up of 15 amino acids. Trimming removed 4 bases from V and 11 bases from J, with 24 bases in between. CDR1 DFQATT and CDR2 SNEGSKA come from the germline V gene (reference sequence). CDR3 DNA sequence: TGCAGTGCTACGGAACCTCGGACGGAATTACCAGCCCAGCATTTT. Its translation is CSATEPRTELPAQHF.

The chain has TRBV5-1 and TRBJ2-2; tentative D call: TRBD2 (5 bases). Germline V gives CDR1 SGHRS, CDR2 YFSETQ. V was trimmed by 0 bases and J by 5 bases, leaving 14 bases between them. There are 16 residues in the CDR3. The CDR3 bases are TGCGCCAGCAGCTTGGTAACGGAACCGGGGACCGGGGAGCTGTTTTTT. The encoded protein is CASSLVTEPGTGELFF.

The chain combines TRBV10-3 with TRBJ2-7; either TRBD1 or TRBD2 may supply D (5 bases each). V was shortened by 8 bases and J by 6 bases, with 14 bases between the two germline ends. The CDR3 spans 12 residues. The germline V gene has CDR1 ENHRY and CDR2 SYGVKD. Here the CDR3 DNA reads TGTGCCATCCGAAGGGACCGCGGCGAGCAGTACTTC. Protein: CAIRRDRGEQYF.

This clonotype has at least ten counts. The V call is TRBV5-1, the J call TRBJ2-6; D is uncertain. The CDR3 is 13 amino acids. The V end was cut by 5 bases, the J end by 1 base, with 4 bases between. Germline assignment: CDR1 SGHRS and CDR2 YFSETQ. This CDR3 is CASRLSGANVLTF. Written as DNA, the CDR3 is TGCGCCAGCAGACTATCTGGGGCCAACGTCCTGACTTTC. The full variable domain, in which reference TRBV5-1 and TRBJ2-6 provide the parts outside the CDR3, is KAGVTQTPRYLIKTRGQQVTLSCSPISGHRSVSWYQQTPGQGLQFLFEYFSETQRNKGNFPGRFSGRQFSNSRSEMNVSTLELGDSALYLCASRLSGANVLTFGAGSRLTVL.

The table lists this clonotype with many counts. The rearrangement joins TRBV3-1 to TRBJ1-5, with D unresolved. Germline loops: CDR1 LGHDT, CDR2 YNNKEL (reference sequence). CDR3 length: 13 residues. The V gene lost 2 bases and the J gene lost 6 bases, with 8 bases spanning the gap. This chain's CDR3 is CASSQLRLQPQHF. The DNA for the CDR3 is TGTGCCAGCAGCCAACTTAGGCTTCAGCCCCAGCATTTT.

Turning to this clonotype: Sequence at one end of the junction differs from germline and may be a read error. This chain connects TRBV20-1 to TRBJ2-7; 8 bases fit TRBD2. The CDR3 loop spans 13 amino acids. CDR1 and CDR2 (germline): DFQATT, SNEGSKA (reference sequence). Here the CDR3 DNA reads TGCGGTGCGTACCGGGAGGGATTCTACGAGCAGTACTTC. Translated, it gives CGAYREGFYEQYF.

The CDR3, as DNA: TGTGCCAGCAGATCCTTGGCGGCCTACGAGCAGTACTTC. This gives the protein CASRSLAAYEQYF. J is TRBJ2-7 and V is TRBV27; no firm D call. Trimming took off 6 bases at V and 2 bases at J, with 11 bases between the two ends. The CDR3 has 13 amino acids. The V gene's germline CDR1 is MNHEY and CDR2 SMNVEV (reference sequence).

V and J are TRBV29-1 and TRBJ2-1; D gene ambiguous. V was cut by 4 bases and J by 15 bases, with 22 bases left in between. Germline-derived CDR1 and CDR2 are SQVTM and ANQGSEA. The CDR3 runs to 13 residues. The CDR3 DNA follows: TGCAGCGTTGCTCCCGGATGGACCCCCGGTACGTTCTTC. This sequence encodes CSVAPGWTPGTFF.

J is TRBJ1-2 and V is TRBV6-2 or TRBV6-3; unclear D gene. The CDR3 is 15 amino acids. Germline CDR1 MNHEY, CDR2 SVGEGT. The V gene lost 7 bases and the J gene lost 5 bases, with 20 bases spanning the gap. The CDR3, as DNA: TGTGCCAGCACCGAGCAACTCAACCTGGGGTATGGCTACACCTTC. Encoded protein: CASTEQLNLGYGYTF.

In its sample, this clonotype was seen a few times. A junction end diverges from the germline sequence, so it may reflect a read error. This sequence joins TRBV27 and TRBJ1-5, with TRBD1 matching over 12 bases. The CDR3 runs to 15 residues. Germline loops: CDR1 MNHEY, CDR2 SMNVEV (reference sequence). The CDR3, as DNA: TGTGCCAGCAGTAAGGGACAGGGGGCAGGACAGCACCAGCATTTT. Protein product: CASSKGQGAGQHQHF.

V is TRBV4-3 and J is TRBJ2-7; TRBD2 is a possible D gene (5 bases). Germline V CDR1 and CDR2: LGHNA, YSLEER. The CDR3 extends over 16 amino acids. The germline V and J ends were trimmed by 0 bases and 0 bases, with 12 bases remaining between them. CDR3 nucleotides: TGCGCCAGCAGCCAAGATACCGGGGTCCTCTCCTACGAGCAGTACTTC. Amino acid sequence: CASSQDTGVLSYEQYF.

The chain carries TRBV5-6 and TRBJ2-5, with TRBD1 matching over 8 bases. The V and J ends lost 4 bases and 4 bases, in that order; junction bases with no gene match: 9. CDR3 length equals 15 residues. CDR1 is SGHDT, CDR2 YYEEEE, per germline. In DNA form, the CDR3 reads TGTGCCAGCAGCACGGGACAGGTTGGAACAGAGACCCAGTACTTC. Translated, it gives CASSTGQVGTETQYF.

This clonotype has a handful of counts. The chain couples TRBV6-1 to TRBJ2-1, with 10 bases matching TRBD2. The CDR3 has 14 residues. Germline-derived CDR1 and CDR2 are MNHNS and SASEGT. Unmatched junction bases numbered 6, after V lost 5 bases and J lost 8 bases. The CDR3 DNA sequence: TGTGCCAGCAGTCCTAGCGGGAGAAGGGATGAGCAGTTCTTC. The encoded protein is CASSPSGRRDEQFF.

This chain uses TRBV9 with TRBJ1-3; D call uncertain. Deletions cut 3 bases from V and 4 bases from J, with 14 bases between. This CDR3 comprises 15 residues. Germline V gene data show CDR1 as SGDLS and CDR2 as YYNGEE. Here the CDR3 DNA reads TGTGCCAGCAGCGCCGACGGAGCAGGAGGAAACACCATATATTTT. Its translation is CASSADGAGGNTIYF.

The chain is built from TRBV19 and TRBJ2-1; 11 bases align to TRBD2. Germline values: CDR1 LNHDA, CDR2 SQIVND (reference sequence). After removal of 10 bases from V and 16 bases from J, the junction contained 9 bases not matched to a gene. The length of the CDR3 is 11 residues. Written as DNA, the CDR3 is TGTGCCACAGGACTAGCGGGTCTACGTTTCTTC. The encoded protein is CATGLAGLRFF.

V usage is TRBV5-5 and J usage is TRBJ2-7; no reliable D call. V gave up 4 bases and J gave up 6 bases, with 8 bases separating them. Germline V lookup: CDR1 SGHKS, CDR2 YYEKEE (reference sequence). The CDR3 has 11 amino acids. CDR3 DNA sequence: TGTGCCAGCAGCCCCCTAACCGAGCAGTACTTC. Translated, it gives CASSPLTEQYF.

The CDR3 bases are TGTGCCAGCAGCATGGATATTTCGTCTGATTCTTTCTACAATGAGCAGTTCTTC. Translating it yields CASSMDISSDSFYNEQFF. The J gene is TRBJ2-1, the V gene TRBV2, with D hard to call. V lost 6 bases to trimming and J lost 3 bases, with 24 bases between them. CDR3 length: 18 amino acids. CDR1 is SNHLY and CDR2 is FYNNEI in the germline V gene.